The 11 T cell receptor beta chains below come from one sample, sequenced in a study of blood T cell repertoires in COVID-19. Generated by immunoSEQ multiplex PCR, the TCRdb table keeps only in-frame clones and is missing some. The table shows some 76,000 clones, with 80% occurring only once. The sample was peripheral blood. These receptors all come from a middle-aged man with COVID-19, enrolled during active disease.

Regarding this clone: This CDR3 is also generated by other DNA sequences in the sample. The chain recombines TRBV2 with TRBJ2-7; D is unresolved. The CDR3 runs to 12 residues. Trimming cost V 4 bases and J 0 bases, with 4 bases left between them. Germline CDR1 reads SNHLY; CDR2 reads FYNNEI. The CDR3 coding sequence is TGTGCCAGCAGTGTCAGCTCCTACGAGCAGTACTTC. It encodes CASSVSSYEQYF.

This clone was seen more than once but under ten times. The chain recombines TRBV19 with TRBJ1-2; D unclear. CDR3 size: 13 residues. Trimming removed 4 bases at V and 2 bases at J, with 8 bases between. Looked up from germline, CDR1 is LNHDA and CDR2 is SQIVND (reference sequence). The CDR3 loop is CASSRQSNYGYTF. The DNA for the CDR3 is TGTGCCAGTAGTAGACAATCCAACTATGGCTACACCTTC. Variable domain in full (rest from reference TRBV19 and TRBJ1-2): DGGITQSPKYLFRKEGQNVTLSCEQNLNHDAMYWYRQDPGQGLRLIYYSQIVNDFQKGDIAEGYSVSREKKESFPLTVTSAQKNPTAFYLCASSRQSNYGYTFGSGTRLTVV.

This chain links TRBV11-2 with TRBJ1-3; no firm D call. Per the germline V gene, CDR1 is SGHAT and CDR2 is FQNNGV. CDR3 size: 17 residues. V lost 3 bases and J 4 bases, leaving 19 bases between the germline ends. CDR3 nucleotides: TGTGCCAGCAGCTTGTCCATCGTGGGGAGGGTCGGAAACACCATATATTTT. Protein: CASSLSIVGRVGNTIYF. The complete variable domain, with remaining parts taken from reference TRBV11-2 and TRBJ1-3, reads EAGVAQSPRYKIIEKRQSVAFWCNPISGHATLYWYQQILGQGPKLLIQFQNNGVVDDSQLPKDRFSAERLKGVDSTLKIQPAKLEDSAVYLCASSLSIVGRVGNTIYFGEGSWLTVV.

This clone was recorded a few times. The chain links TRBV19 to TRBJ1-1; a possible D gene is TRBD1 (5 bases). This CDR3 is 13 amino acids long. The germline V gene has CDR1 LNHDA and CDR2 SQIVND (reference sequence). The ends were cut back, 5 bases at V and 4 bases at J, with 11 bases in the middle. This CDR3 reads CASSDRPSTEAFF. The CDR3 DNA sequence: TGTGCCAGTAGTGACAGACCTAGCACTGAAGCTTTCTTT.

This chain links TRBV29-1 with TRBJ1-2; no reliable D call. In germline, CDR1 is SQVTM, CDR2 ANQGSEA. The CDR3 loop spans 14 amino acids. Trimming pared 5 bases from V and 5 bases from J, leaving 18 bases between. CDR3 loop: CSVPVLTPGYGYTF. CDR3 nucleotides: TGCAGCGTTCCGGTGCTGACCCCAGGATATGGCTACACCTTC. Based on the CDR3 plus reference TRBV29-1 and TRBJ1-2, the full variable domain is SAVISQKPSRDICQRGTSLTIQCQVDSQVTMMFWYRQQPGQSLTLIATANQGSEATYESGFVIDKFPISRPNLTFSTLTVSNMSPEDSSIYLCSVPVLTPGYGYTFGSGTRLTVV.

This clone was found a few times. The rearrangement joins TRBV11-3 to TRBJ2-1; 9 positions match TRBD1. CDR3 length: 15 residues. The V gene end was trimmed by 5 bases and the J gene end by 9 bases; junction bases not matched to a gene: 11. Germline assignment: CDR1 SGHNT and CDR2 YENEEA. The CDR3 nucleotides are TGTGCCAGCAGCCCGGGACAGGGCCTTGGGCGTGAGCAGTTCTTC. Its translation is CASSPGQGLGREQFF.

This clone was seen only a few times. The J gene is TRBJ1-4, the V gene TRBV19; D call uncertain. The V end lost 1 base, the J end lost 8 bases, and 14 bases lay between the germline ends. The CDR3 length is 15 residues. From germline, CDR1 is LNHDA and CDR2 SQIVND (reference sequence). CDR3 DNA sequence: TGTGCCAGTAGTATAGGGTCACACCGCATGGAAAAACTGTTTTTT. This codes for CASSIGSHRMEKLFF.

V is TRBV30 and J is TRBJ2-3; D is possibly TRBD2 (6 bases). Germline-derived CDR1 and CDR2 are GTSNPN and SVGIG (reference sequence). Trimming took off 3 bases at V and 6 bases at J, with 13 bases between the two ends. CDR3 length equals 13 residues. The CDR3 protein is CAWSGSSPDTQYF. The CDR3, as DNA: TGTGCCTGGAGCGGGAGCTCCCCGGATACGCAGTATTTT.

This clone is a singleton in its sample. The chain combines TRBV27 with TRBJ1-3, with D uncertain. Germline loops: CDR1 MNHEY, CDR2 SMNVEV (reference sequence). The CDR3 has 14 residues. V lost 7 bases and J 0 bases, leaving 10 bases between the germline ends. The CDR3 loop is CASKFRDSGNTIYF. DNA of the CDR3: TGTGCCAGCAAGTTTCGCGACTCTGGAAACACCATATATTTT.

The rearrangement links TRBV19 to TRBJ1-2, with TRBD1 matching 10 bases. Per germline, CDR1 LNHDA and CDR2 SQIVND (reference sequence). This CDR3 is 16 amino acids long. The trim removed 7 bases at V and 5 bases at J, leaving 13 bases unmatched. The DNA of the CDR3 is TGTGCCAGTACCTCCCTCGACCGGACAGGGGGATATGGCTACACCTTC. Its translation is CASTSLDRTGGYGYTF.

This clone has a single count. The V call is TRBV28, the J call TRBJ2-5; 9 nucleotides line up with TRBD1. Losses at the gene ends were 7 bases for V and 5 bases for J; bases not matched to a gene: 5. Germline CDR1 and CDR2: MDHEN and SYDVKM. There are 13 residues in the CDR3. CDR3: CASKDRGWETQYF. Written as DNA, the CDR3 is TGTGCCAGCAAGGACAGGGGTTGGGAGACCCAGTACTTC.